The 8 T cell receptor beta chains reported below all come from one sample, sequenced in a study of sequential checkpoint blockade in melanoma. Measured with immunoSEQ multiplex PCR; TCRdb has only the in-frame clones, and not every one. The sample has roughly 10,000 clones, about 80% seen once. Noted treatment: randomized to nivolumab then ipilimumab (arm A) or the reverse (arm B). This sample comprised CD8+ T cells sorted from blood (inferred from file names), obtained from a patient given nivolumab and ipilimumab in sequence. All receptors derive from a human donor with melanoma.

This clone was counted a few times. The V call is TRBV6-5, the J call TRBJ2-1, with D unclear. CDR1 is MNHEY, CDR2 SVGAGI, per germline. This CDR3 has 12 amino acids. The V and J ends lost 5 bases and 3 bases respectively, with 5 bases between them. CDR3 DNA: TGTGCCAGCAGTGGCAGCTACAATGAGCAGTTCTTC. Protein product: CASSGSYNEQFF.

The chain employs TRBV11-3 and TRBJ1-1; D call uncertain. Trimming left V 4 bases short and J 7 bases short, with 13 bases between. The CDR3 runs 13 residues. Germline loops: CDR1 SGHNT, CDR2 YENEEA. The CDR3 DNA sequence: TGTGCCAGCAGCTCACCGGAGGGAGGTGAAGCTTTCTTT. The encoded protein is CASSSPEGGEAFF.

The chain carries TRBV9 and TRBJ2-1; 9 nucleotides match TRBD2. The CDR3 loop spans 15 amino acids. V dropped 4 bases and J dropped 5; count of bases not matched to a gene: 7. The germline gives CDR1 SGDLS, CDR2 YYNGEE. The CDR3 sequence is CASSPWRGGNNEQFF. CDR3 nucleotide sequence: TGTGCCAGCAGCCCGTGGCGGGGGGGAAACAATGAGCAGTTCTTC.

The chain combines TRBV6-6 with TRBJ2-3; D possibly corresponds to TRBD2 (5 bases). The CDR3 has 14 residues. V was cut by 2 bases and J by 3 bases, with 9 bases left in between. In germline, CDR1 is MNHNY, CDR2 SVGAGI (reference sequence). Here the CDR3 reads CASSYAGETDTQYF. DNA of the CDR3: TGTGCCAGCAGTTACGCCGGGGAAACAGATACGCAGTATTTT.

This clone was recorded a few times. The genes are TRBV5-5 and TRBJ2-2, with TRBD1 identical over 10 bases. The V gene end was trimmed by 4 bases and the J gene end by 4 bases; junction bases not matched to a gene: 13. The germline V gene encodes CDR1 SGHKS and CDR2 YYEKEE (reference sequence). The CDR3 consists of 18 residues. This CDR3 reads CASSRPRDRGFSTGELFF. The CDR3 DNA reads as TGTGCCAGCAGCCGACCACGGGACAGGGGTTTTAGCACCGGGGAGCTGTTTTTT.

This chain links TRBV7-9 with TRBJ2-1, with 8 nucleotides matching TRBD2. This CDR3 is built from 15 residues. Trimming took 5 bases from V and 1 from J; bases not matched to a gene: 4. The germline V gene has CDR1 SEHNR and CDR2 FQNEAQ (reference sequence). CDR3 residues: CASSHPGGSYNEQFF. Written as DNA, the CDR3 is TGTGCCAGCAGCCACCCGGGGGGGTCCTACAATGAGCAGTTCTTC.

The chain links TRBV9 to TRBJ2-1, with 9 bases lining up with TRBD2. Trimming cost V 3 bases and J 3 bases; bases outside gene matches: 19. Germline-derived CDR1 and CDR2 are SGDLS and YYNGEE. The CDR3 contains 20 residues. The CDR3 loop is CASSGREKIAGVHLYNEQFF. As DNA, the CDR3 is TGTGCCAGCAGCGGCCGTGAGAAAATAGCGGGGGTTCACCTCTACAATGAGCAGTTCTTC. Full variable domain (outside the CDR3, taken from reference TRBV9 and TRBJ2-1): DSGVTQTPKHLITATGQRVTLRCSPRSGDLSVYWYQQSLDQGLQFLIQYYNGEERAKGNILERFSAQQFPDLHSELNLSSLELGDSALYFCASSGREKIAGVHLYNEQFFGPGTRLTVL.

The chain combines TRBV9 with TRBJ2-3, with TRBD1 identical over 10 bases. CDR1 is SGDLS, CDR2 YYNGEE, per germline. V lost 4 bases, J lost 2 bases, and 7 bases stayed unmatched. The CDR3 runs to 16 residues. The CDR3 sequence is CASSHWTGGDTDTQYF. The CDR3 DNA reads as TGTGCCAGCAGCCATTGGACAGGGGGTGACACAGATACGCAGTATTTT.